Included here is one T cell receptor (beta chain) sequence, with context. Its cognate antigen has yet to be identified. Base qualities are not recorded, but no much larger clone differs from it by a single base. Genomic DNA was isolated from the sorted cells so that the TCRbeta CDR3 region could be sequenced. The immunoSEQ Assay was used for sequencing of TCRbeta CDR3 regions. TCRdb took over this immuneACCESS table, retaining in-frame rearrangements with V and J assigned. Such tables are incomplete; in checked studies, under half of the missing clones stem from an unresolved V gene, and the remainder is unexplained. The sample contains 55,000 to 65,000 clones, 85% to 90% of them found a single time. The ten largest clones take up approximately 2% of the sample. The trial excluded patients who had a history of autoimmune disease or who were on systemic immunosuppression. Peripheral blood for TCR sequencing was collected from all dose cohorts at baseline, on cycle 4 day 1, and on cycle 7 day 1. The samples were drawn from a first-in-human, open-label, multicenter phase I dose-escalation trial of ivuxolimab. Adults with locally advanced or metastatic melanoma, renal cell carcinoma, hepatocellular carcinoma or head and neck squamous cell carcinoma were enrolled in the trial. CD4+ and CD8+ T cells were sorted separately from peripheral blood before TCR sequencing.

For CDR1 and CDR2, the germline V gene lists SQVTM and ANQGSEA. Cut back by 5 bases and 5 bases, the V and J ends lie 10 bases apart. The CDR3 numbers 13 residues from cysteine through phenylalanine. The only DNA kept is the CDR3, 39 bases in frame from the first base. These data come from a study of OX40 agonist ivuxolimab in advanced cancers. Notes on the research overall: Ivuxolimab was an agonistic, fully human IgG2 monoclonal antibody directed against OX40 (CD134), a costimulatory receptor. Intravenous ivuxolimab was administered to patients every 2 weeks at six dose levels: 0.01, 0.1, 0.3, 1.5, 3 and 10 mg/kg. Among the 50 to 55 dose-escalation patients, some 19 had hepatocellular carcinoma, some 15 melanoma, 9 renal cell carcinoma and 9 head and neck cancer. The dose-escalation cohort was almost 85% male with a mean age of around 62 years, ranging from roughly 23 to 90. Patients were allowed to have had prior anti-PD-1, anti-PD-L1 or anti-CTLA-4 therapy, and approximately 39% of the dose-escalation patients had been treated with checkpoint inhibitors. Partial responses occurred in three dose-escalation patients: two with cutaneous melanoma and one with hepatocellular carcinoma. Peripheral TCRbeta sequencing was intended to test whether TCR sequence diversity was altered and clonal T-cell expansion was caused by ivuxolimab. The paper reports the monotherapy dose-escalation portion (N of about 54 patients) of the phase I ivuxolimab trial. What the study reported, not specific to this receptor: After ivuxolimab, expanded clones were on average more numerous among CD8+ T cells than among CD4+ T cells. Low levels of normalized T-cell clonal expansion were also shown by some nonresponding patients. The antigen specificity of the clonally expanded peripheral T cells was not determined. Clonal expansion of both CD4+ and CD8+ blood T cells was observed from baseline to week 6 at doses 0.1 to 3.0 mg/kg. In partial responders in the 0.1-3.0 mg/kg groups, normalized peripheral clonal expansion was found to be among the lowest, especially among CD8+ T cells.

The material sequenced was CD4+ or CD8+ T cells sorted from blood, taken in a trial of the OX40 agonist ivuxolimab. This TCR was recovered from an adult with an advanced solid tumor such as melanoma, head and neck, liver or kidney cancer. This receptor chain uses TRBV29-1 and TRBJ1-6; TRBD1 is possibly the D segment (5 matching bases). CDR3 reads: CSVRGGNNSPLHF. In nucleotide form, the sequence is TGCAGCGTTCGTGGGGGAAATAATTCACCCCTCCACTTT.